This TCR beta chain was observed in a study of human versus mouse CDR3 diversity and MHC coevolution (dated 2017 in TCRdb). Background for the entire study: According to reports, the immunoSEQ assay can detect one in 200,000 T cells and keeps multiplex PCR amplification bias to a minimum. Valid reads per sample ranged from roughly 5.5 x 10^6 to 1.6 x 10^7 across mouse and human samples. Human naive CD4 T cell repertoires were used as a reference for TCR selection on multiple MHC II alleles and were compared with human-TCR-locus transgenic mice carrying single MHC II. Three healthy volunteer blood donors were included in the human cohort, with one aged 30 to 40, one aged 40 to 49 and one aged 60 to 70 at collection.

The CDR3 has 18 amino acids, counting the end cysteine and phenylalanine. Just CDR3 DNA is preserved here, 54 bases in frame from base 1. Results and caveats for the whole study, not just this receptor: iCHAO1 estimates gave humans the largest TCR beta repertoire, about 1.6 million clonotypes, attributed likely to selection by multiple MHC II molecules. Repertoire diversity was not considered directly comparable between humans and mice because human T cells were selected on roughly six MHC II alleles. On average, more CDR3 deletions and insertions were observed in humans than in mice, indicating greater exonuclease and TdT activity. Most of the three human donors showed the lowest clonal inequality scores among all compared groups.

The QIAGEN blood and tissue kit was used to extract genomic DNA from the sorted cells, and that DNA was then quantified on a NanoDrop 1000. TCR alpha and beta chains were deep sequenced and quantified on the immunoSEQ platform using multiplex PCR of genomic DNA. Per the original workflow: IMGT gene and region definitions were used for annotation of the TCR sequences. Out-of-frame rearrangements served as a stand-in for the preselection repertoire and were compared with in-frame clonotypes. Repertoire size was estimated with the iCHAO1 estimator supplied with the immunoSEQ platform. A Gini index based on the Lorenz curve was applied to in-frame amino acid clonotypes to measure clonal inequality. Shared clonotypes were counted with the intersect function of the R package tcR, and similarity was scored with the Jaccard index. V, J and V-J usage frequencies went into a principal component analysis run with the R prcomp function, with no normalization applied. As stored in TCRdb, this immuneACCESS dataset retains in-frame rearrangements with V and J assigned. A fraction of the clones does not appear; measured against another copy, unresolved V genes explain less than half of the discrepancy, and the remainder lacks a known reason. For V, J and clone size, that table is used; D and trimming come from the DNA. This sample comprises about 81,000 clones, approximately 92% of them detected only once. Over 1.3% of the sample belongs to the ten largest clones.

Fluorescence-activated cell sorting was used to isolate naive CD4 T cells, defined as CD45RO-negative and CD62L-positive, from PBMCs. Each donor gave approximately 50 ml of fresh peripheral blood, from which PBMCs were isolated by Ficoll density centrifugation. Sorting was performed on a FACSAria III instrument, with purity above 85% for all samples. In the case of this clone: Its antigen remains undetermined. No qualities accompany the bases; no much larger clone lies one base away.

Sequences were obtained from naive CD4+ T cells from blood. Reading the label with the study, this specimen's cell subset or site is: CD45RO-negative CD62L-positive naive CD4 T cells. The chain couples TRBV21-1 to TRBJ1-2; the table assigns TRBD1, which was not confirmed against the DNA. TRBV21-1 is designated a pseudogene. The clonotype was recovered from a person between 25 and 70 years old in good health. Here is the DNA: TGTGCCAGCAGCTCACCCCCAGTCCCACCCAATTACCCCTATGGCTACACCTTC. Its coded protein is CASSSPPVPPNYPYGYTF.